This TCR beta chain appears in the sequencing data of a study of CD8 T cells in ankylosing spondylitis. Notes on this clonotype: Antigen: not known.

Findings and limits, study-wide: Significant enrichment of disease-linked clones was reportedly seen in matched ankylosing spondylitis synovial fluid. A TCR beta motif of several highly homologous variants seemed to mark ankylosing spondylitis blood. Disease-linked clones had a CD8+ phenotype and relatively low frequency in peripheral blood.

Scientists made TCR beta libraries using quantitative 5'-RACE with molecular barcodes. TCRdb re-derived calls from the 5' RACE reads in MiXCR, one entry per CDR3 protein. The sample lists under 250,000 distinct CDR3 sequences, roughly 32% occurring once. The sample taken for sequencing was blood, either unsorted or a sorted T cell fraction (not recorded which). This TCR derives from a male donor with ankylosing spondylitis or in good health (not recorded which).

As DNA, the CDR3 is TGCAGTGCCGAGGACGGGGGGTCTAGCACAGATACGCAGTATTTT. It yields the protein CSAEDGGSSTDTQYF. The chain recombines TRBV20-1 with TRBJ2-3, with 7 bases that match TRBD2. V gave up 6 bases and J gave up 0 bases; unmatched junction bases: 9. This CDR3 is 15 amino acids long. Germline values: CDR1 DFQATT, CDR2 SNEGSKA (reference sequence).